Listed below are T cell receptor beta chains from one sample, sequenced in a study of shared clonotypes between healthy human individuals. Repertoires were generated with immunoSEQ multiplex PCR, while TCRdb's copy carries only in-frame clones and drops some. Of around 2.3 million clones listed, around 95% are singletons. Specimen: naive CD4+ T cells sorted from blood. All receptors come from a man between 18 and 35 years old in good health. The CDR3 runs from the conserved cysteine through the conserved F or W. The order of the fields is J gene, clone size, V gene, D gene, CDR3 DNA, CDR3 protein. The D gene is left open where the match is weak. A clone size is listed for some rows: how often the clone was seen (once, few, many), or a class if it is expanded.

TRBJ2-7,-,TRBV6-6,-,TGTGCCAGCAGTTCCCGCCGGAACGAGCAGTACTTC,CASSSRRNEQYF
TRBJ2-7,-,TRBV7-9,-,TGTGCCAGCAGCTTTCAGGGGACTTTCTACGAGCAGTACTTC,CASSFQGTFYEQYF
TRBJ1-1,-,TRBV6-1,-,TGTGCCAGCAGTGAAGTGGAGGGGTGGGCGAACACTGAAGCTTTCTTT,CASSEVEGWANTEAFF
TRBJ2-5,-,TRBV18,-,TGTGCCAGCTCACCGGGCAGGGCCCCGTACCAAGAGACCCAGTACTTC,CASSPGRAPYQETQYF
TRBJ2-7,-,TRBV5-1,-,TGCGCCAGCAGCTCCTCTGGGGAGCAGTACTTC,CASSSSGEQYF
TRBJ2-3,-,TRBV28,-,TGTGCGGCCCGAGCCCCCACAGATACGCAGTATTTT,CAARAPTDTQYF
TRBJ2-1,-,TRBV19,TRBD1,TGTGCCAGTAGCCCGGGACAGGGTCGTATTAATGAGCAGTTCTTC,CASSPGQGRINEQFF
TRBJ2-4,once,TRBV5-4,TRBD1,TGTGCCAGCAGCTTGGGACAGGGGGGTCCTTCCTTC,CASSLGQGGPSF
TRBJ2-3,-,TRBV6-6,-,TGTGCCAGCAGTTACTCGGGGCTACCTAGCACAGATACGCAGTATTTT,CASSYSGLPSTDTQYF
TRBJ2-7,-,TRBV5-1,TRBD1,TGCGCCAGCAGCCTGATCGGACAGGCCCCCTACGAGCAGTACTTC,CASSLIGQAPYEQYF